The 8 T cell receptor beta chains below all came from one sample that was sequenced in a study of T cell repertoires in cytomegalovirus infection. TCRdb used MiXCR to reprocess the reads, holding one entry per CDR3 protein. Among under 600,000 distinct CDR3 sequences listed, about 15% were seen once. The sample was CD8+ T cells from PBMCs. Receptor source: a human donor in good health (CMV status not recorded). Some clones in this sample may be carry-over from other donors' samples.

At least ten counts were recorded for this clonotype. The rearrangement joins TRBV29-1 to TRBJ2-7, with 10 positions matching TRBD1. V shed 2 bases, J shed 3 bases, and the junction held 7 bases outside the gene matches. The CDR3 sequence is 15 residues long. The germline V gene has CDR1 SQVTM and CDR2 ANQGSEA. The CDR3 bases are TGCAGCGTTGAAACTCGACAGGGGGCTTACTACGAGCAGTACTTC. Residues: CSVETRQGAYYEQYF.

This clonotype was observed a handful of times. This sequence joins TRBV29-1 and TRBJ2-7, with D tentatively TRBD2 (6 bases). The germline V gene has CDR1 SQVTM and CDR2 ANQGSEA. V gave up 7 bases and J gave up 9 bases, with 16 bases separating them. This CDR3 contains 11 residues. CDR3 residues: CSATPGEGQYF. The CDR3 bases are TGCAGCGCCACTCCGGGGGAAGGGCAGTACTTC.

This clonotype appeared many times. The CDR3 sequence: CASSWSGTSGTGELFF. CDR3 nucleotide sequence: TGTGCCAGCAGCTGGTCCGGGACTAGCGGGACCGGGGAGCTGTTTTTT. The rearrangement uses TRBV7-2 and TRBJ2-2; 12 bases are shared with TRBD2. Germline V gene sequence: CDR1 SGHTA, CDR2 FQGNSA. V trimming: 4 bases; J trimming: 5 bases; junction bases outside the gene matches: 5. CDR3 length: 16 amino acids.

In its sample, this clonotype was seen many times. V gene TRBV7-2 combines with J gene TRBJ2-1; D remains unclear. Trimming pared 1 base from V and 0 bases from J, leaving 13 bases between. There are 17 residues in the CDR3. CDR1 is SGHTA, CDR2 FQGNSA, per germline. CDR3 residues: CASSLEPGLSSYNEQFF. The CDR3 DNA reads as TGTGCCAGCAGCTTAGAGCCCGGCTTAAGCTCCTACAATGAGCAGTTCTTC.

This clonotype was counted many times. The chain combines TRBV11-3 with TRBJ2-7, with 8 bases identical to TRBD2. This CDR3 spans 14 amino acids. Germline-derived CDR1 and CDR2 are SGHNT and YENEEA. Trimming took 6 bases from V and 2 from J; bases not matched to a gene: 6. The CDR3 DNA reads as TGTGCCAGCAGTGCGGGAGGAGACACCTACGAGCAGTACTTC. Its protein product is CASSAGGDTYEQYF. The entire variable domain, with the rest obtained from reference TRBV11-3 and TRBJ2-7, is as follows: EAGVVQSPRYKIIEKKQPVAFWCNPISGHNTLYWYLQNLGQGPELLIRYENEEAVDDSQLPKDRFSAERLKGVDSTLKIQPAELGDSAVYLCASSAGGDTYEQYFGPGTRLTVT.

The chain is built from TRBV27 and TRBJ2-2; D perhaps matches TRBD2 (6 bases). Germline-derived CDR1 and CDR2 are MNHEY and SMNVEV (reference sequence). The CDR3 is 14 residues long. Trimming stripped 0 bases from V and 6 bases from J, with 8 bases between. The DNA of the CDR3 is TGTGCCAGCAGTTTATCGGGAGGCCCCGGGGAGCTGTTTTTT. Its protein is CASSLSGGPGELFF.

A few counts support this clonotype. The rearrangement uses TRBV27 and TRBJ2-7; the D gene is possibly TRBD1 (6 bases). The CDR3 sequence is 17 residues long. V lost 0 bases and J lost 0, with 15 bases in between. The germline gives CDR1 MNHEY, CDR2 SMNVEV (reference sequence). CDR3: CASSLSLRQADSYEQYF. DNA for the CDR3: TGTGCCAGCAGTTTATCGCTGAGACAGGCCGACTCCTACGAGCAGTACTTC.

There are many counts of this clonotype. The chain combines TRBV10-3 with TRBJ1-6; 7 bases fit TRBD1. CDR1 and CDR2 (germline): ENHRY, SYGVKD. The CDR3 covers 16 residues. The junction had 8 bases not matched to a gene; V was cut back by 0 bases and J by 9 bases. The CDR3 sequence: CAISESSTRGTSPLHF. CDR3 DNA: TGTGCCATCAGTGAGTCCTCAACCAGGGGGACTTCACCCCTCCACTTT.